The present TCR beta chain was sequenced within a study of cytomegalovirus exposure and HLA in healthy donors. Study summary: As an earlier analysis found, about 200 million T cells yielded 90 million to 140 million unique TCR beta sequences. Study observations and caveats: Usually a TCR sequence was rare, but some public TCRs were found in many donors.

Comments on this clone: Antigen unknown.

The PCR contained 60 Vbeta and 13 Jbeta primers. Original data processing: Later work found around 85 million unique TCR beta chains, with approximately 12 million shared. Clones were sequenced by immunoSEQ multiplex PCR, and TCRdb holds only the in-frame ones, with some missing. From that table come the V and J calls and clone size; the DNA was used to work out D and trimming. Its table lists 150,000 to 200,000 clones. Germline-derived CDR1 and CDR2 are KGHSH and LQKENI. The CDR3 runs 17 residues. V lost 3 bases, J lost 2 bases, and 13 bases stayed unmatched. The sample taken for sequencing was PBMCs. This chain uses TRBV18 with TRBJ2-7; 7 bases are shared with TRBD1. The receptor's source is a woman aged 55-69 years in good health and CMV-seronegative. CDR3 DNA: TGTGCCAGCTCACCGGGACAGCTAACAGCACTCACCTACGAGCAGTACTTC. Translating it yields CASSPGQLTALTYEQYF. Looking up the rest from reference TRBV18 and TRBJ2-7 gives the full variable domain: NAGVMQNPRHLVRRRGQEARLRCSPMKGHSHVYWYRQLPEEGLKFMVYLQKENIIDESGMPKERFSAEFPKEGPSILRIQQVVRGDSAAYFCASSPGQLTALTYEQYFGPGTRLTVT.